The following is a TCR beta chain sequence with its context. The sample originates from a study of blood T cell repertoires in COVID-19. Study information: PBMCs, B-cell-depleted T cells, or T cells provided the cDNA or gDNA that made up the material.

V shed 3 bases, J shed 7 bases, and the junction held 9 bases outside the gene matches. The CDR3 runs to 16 residues. In germline, CDR1 is SGHRS, CDR2 YFSETQ. In the original workflow: Researchers report that nucleated cell counts were estimated from reference gene primer amplification. Sequencing was performed with immunoSEQ multiplex PCR; in TCRdb, only in-frame clones are kept and a portion is missing. The D gene and trimming were derived from the DNA, and the V and J assignments and clone size from that table. The sample includes around 240,000 clones, about 80% of them seen just once. Source material: peripheral blood. The receptor was isolated from a woman aged 80 or older with acute or convalescent COVID-19. The V and J genes are TRBV5-1 and TRBJ2-1, with 11 bases identical to TRBD2. The DNA of the CDR3 is TGCGCCAGCAGCTCGATAGCGGGGGGGCCGTGGAATGAGCAGTTCTTC. Translated, it gives CASSSIAGGPWNEQFF.